These 11 T cell receptor beta chains were all obtained from the same sample, sequenced in a study of T cell responses to AZD1222 COVID-19 vaccine. Sequencing was performed with immunoSEQ multiplex PCR; in TCRdb, only in-frame clones are kept and a portion is missing. The data hold some 53,000 clones, with roughly 87% observed a single time. The specimen comprised peripheral blood, sampled 28 days after the second AZD1222 dose. These receptor sequences come from an adult who received the AZD1222 COVID-19 vaccine.

J is TRBJ2-4 and V is TRBV6-5; TRBD2 matches at 12 bases. The CDR3 covers 14 residues. The V segment lost 8 bases and the J segment 7 bases; nucleotides outside the gene matches: 6. The germline gives CDR1 MNHEY, CDR2 SVGAGI. The CDR3 DNA is TGTGCCAGCGGGCCTAGCGGGGGGGTGAACATTCAGTACTTC. It encodes CASGPSGGVNIQYF.

This clone was seen just once. The chain recombines TRBV19 with TRBJ1-5; D is unresolved. With 7 bases removed from V and 0 bases from J, the gap between germline ends came to 10 bases. Germline CDR1 reads LNHDA; CDR2 reads SQIVND (reference sequence). This CDR3 has 14 residues. The CDR3, as DNA: TGTGCCAGTATAGCCGATTATAGCAATCAGCCCCAGCATTTT. Amino acids: CASIADYSNQPQHF.

This clone was seen once. The chain links TRBV28 to TRBJ1-2; D ambiguous. V lost 6 bases, J lost 0 bases, and 17 bases lay in between. This CDR3 contains 16 residues. Germline V gene data show CDR1 as MDHEN and CDR2 as SYDVKM. The CDR3 DNA sequence: TGTGCCAGCAGCCCTCCGGCGAAAAATACTAACTATGGCTACACCTTC. This codes for CASSPPAKNTNYGYTF.

V is TRBV29-1 and J is TRBJ1-3; D unresolved. The CDR3 spans 12 residues. Trimming cost V 5 bases and J 2 bases, with 7 bases left between them. Germline V gene lookup returns CDR1 SQVTM and CDR2 ANQGSEA. In DNA form, the CDR3 reads TGCAGCGTTAGGAAGACTGGAAACACCATATATTTT. Protein: CSVRKTGNTIYF.

V is TRBV28 and J is TRBJ2-7; 9 bases agree with TRBD2. Germline lookup yields CDR1 MDHEN and CDR2 SYDVKM. Trimming removed 6 bases from V and 0 bases from J; junction bases left unmatched: 3. The CDR3 has 14 amino acids. The CDR3 protein is CASRGGRASYEQYF. The CDR3 nucleotides are TGTGCCAGCAGGGGCGGGAGGGCCTCCTACGAGCAGTACTTC.

V and J are TRBV28 and TRBJ2-7, with 13 nucleotides matching TRBD2. V lost 6 bases to trimming and J lost 3 bases; unmatched junction nucleotides: 5. CDR1 and CDR2 from the germline V gene are MDHEN and SYDVKM. The CDR3 has 15 residues. The CDR3 region has the DNA TGTGCCAGCAGGATGACTAGCGGGAGGAACTACGAGCAGTACTTC. It specifies CASRMTSGRNYEQYF.

The chain has TRBV6-1 and TRBJ2-7, with TRBD1 as a possible D gene (6 bases). The CDR3 is 15 amino acids. V was pared by 3 bases and J by 2 bases, with 14 bases between. The germline gives CDR1 MNHNS, CDR2 SASEGT. The chain's CDR3 is CASSDGPGVTYEQYF. The CDR3, as DNA: TGTGCCAGCAGTGACGGTCCAGGGGTCACCTACGAGCAGTACTTC.

The V call is TRBV28, the J call TRBJ2-4; 8 bases map to TRBD2. The CDR3 contains 15 residues. Germline CDR1 and CDR2: MDHEN and SYDVKM. Germline trimming cut 6 bases from V and 3 bases from J; bases unmatched to any gene: 7. The CDR3 here is CASSGGGSGKNIQYF. The CDR3 DNA sequence: TGTGCCAGCAGCGGGGGGGGCTCAGGCAAAAACATTCAGTACTTC.

This chain uses TRBV7-9 with TRBJ1-2, with TRBD1 matching 8 bases. The CDR3 extends over 13 amino acids. After removal of 5 bases from V and 8 bases from J, the junction contained 7 bases not matched to a gene. Germline loops: CDR1 SEHNR, CDR2 FQNEAQ (reference sequence). CDR3 protein: CASSADRGGGYTF. CDR3 sequence (DNA): TGTGCCAGCAGCGCAGACAGGGGCGGCGGCTACACCTTC.

This clone occurred once. The V gene is TRBV28, the J gene TRBJ1-2; D remains ambiguous. Germline V lookup: CDR1 MDHEN, CDR2 SYDVKM. This CDR3 is 12 amino acids long. Trimming cost V 5 bases and J 0 bases, with 4 bases left between them. This chain's CDR3 is CASSRPNYGYTF. The DNA of the CDR3 is TGTGCCAGCAGTCGTCCTAACTATGGCTACACCTTC.

The chain has TRBV7-2 and TRBJ1-1, with 8 bases lining up with TRBD1. The V gene end was trimmed by 1 base and the J gene end by 7 bases; junction bases not matched to a gene: 5. Germline-derived CDR1 and CDR2 are SGHTA and FQGNSA. The CDR3 runs 14 residues. The CDR3 protein is CASSLVLGQGEAFF. In DNA form, the CDR3 reads TGTGCCAGCAGCTTAGTTCTCGGACAGGGTGAAGCTTTCTTT.